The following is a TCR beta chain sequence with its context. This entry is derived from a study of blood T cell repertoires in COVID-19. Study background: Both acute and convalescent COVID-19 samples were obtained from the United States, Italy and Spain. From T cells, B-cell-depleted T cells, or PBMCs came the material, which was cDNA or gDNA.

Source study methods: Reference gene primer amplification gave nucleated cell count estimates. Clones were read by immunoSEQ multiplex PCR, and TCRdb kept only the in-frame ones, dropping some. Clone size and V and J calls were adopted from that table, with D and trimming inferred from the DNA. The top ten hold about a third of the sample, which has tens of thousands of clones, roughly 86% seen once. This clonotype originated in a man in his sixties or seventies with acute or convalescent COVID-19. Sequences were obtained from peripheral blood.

This CDR3 reads CASSEWGTSGGVSSYNEQFF. The CDR3 DNA sequence: TGTGCCAGCAGTGAATGGGGGACTAGCGGGGGCGTGAGCTCCTACAATGAGCAGTTCTTC. The chain is built from TRBV6-1 and TRBJ2-1; 14 positions match TRBD2. The ends lost 2 bases at V and 0 bases at J; junction bases unmatched: 9. This CDR3 region has 20 residues. Germline V gene data show CDR1 as MNHNS and CDR2 as SASEGT.